A selection of T cell receptor beta chains follows, all from one sample in a study of blood T cell repertoires in COVID-19. The table came from immunoSEQ multiplex PCR; TCRdb's copy has only in-frame clones and leaves some out. The table shows fewer than 200,000 clones, with 84% occurring only once. The sequencing sample was made of peripheral blood. Every receptor here comes from a man between 35 and 55 years old who had recovered from COVID-19. The CDR3 runs from the conserved cysteine through the conserved F or W. The order of the fields is V gene, D gene, clone size, J gene, CDR3 DNA, CDR3 protein. D genes are given only for firm matches. For some rows the clone size is stated as once, few or many, or as a class when expanded; others skip it.

TRBV19	-	-	TRBJ1-5	TGTGCCAGTAGTATAGATCTCCAAGCCAATCAGCCCCAGCATTTT	CASSIDLQANQPQHF
TRBV6-6	TRBD2	-	TRBJ2-1	TGTGCCAGCAGTTACGGGGGGGGGACTAGGGTAAATGAGCAGTTCTTC	CASSYGGGTRVNEQFF
TRBV10-3	TRBD1	-	TRBJ2-2	TGTGCCATCAGCCAAGACAGGGACGACACCGGGGAGCTGTTTTTT	CAISQDRDDTGELFF
TRBV27	-	-	TRBJ1-1	TGTGCCAGCAGTTGGGGGAGGGGGGCCACTGAAGCTTTCTTT	CASSWGRGATEAFF
TRBV19	TRBD1	once	TRBJ1-2	TGTGCCAGCCTAATACATGGGGACAGGAACTATGGCTACACCTTC	CASLIHGDRNYGYTF
TRBV27	-	-	TRBJ1-5	TGTGCCAGCACCCCTCTGTTCGGACAGCGCCCGTATAGCAATCAGCCCCAGCATTTT	CASTPLFGQRPYSNQPQHF
TRBV18	TRBD1	-	TRBJ2-1	TGTGCCAGCTCACGAGGACAGGGCAATGAGCAGTTCTTC	CASSRGQGNEQFF
TRBV3-1/TRBV3-2	-	-	TRBJ2-1	TGTGCCAGCAGCCACGTCTACAATGAGCAGTTCTTC	CASSHVYNEQFF
TRBV21-1	-	-	TRBJ2-7	TGTGCCAGCAGCCCCCAGAAGGGACAGGGGAACGAGCAGTACTTC	CASSPQKGQGNEQYF
TRBV4-2	-	-	TRBJ1-5	TGTGCCAGCAGCCAAGATCCGCGATTTCAGCCCCAGCATTTT	CASSQDPRFQPQHF
TRBV30	TRBD1	-	TRBJ1-1	TGTGCCTGGAGTAGGGGGCTCATGAACACTGAAGCTTTCTTT	CAWSRGLMNTEAFF
TRBV5-8	TRBD1	-	TRBJ1-1	TGTGCCAGCAGGTTCCGGGACAGGGAGACTGAAGCTTTCTTT	CASRFRDRETEAFF
TRBV7-7	TRBD2	-	TRBJ2-3	TGTGCTAGCAGCCCTAGACCCGGACTAGCGCGTTCAGATACGCAGTATTTT	CASSPRPGLARSDTQYF
TRBV7-8	-	-	TRBJ2-2	TGTGCCAGCAGCTTATACGAGACAGCGAACACCGGGGAGCTGTTTTTT	CASSLYETANTGELFF
TRBV2	-	-	TRBJ2-6	TGTGCCAGTAAGAGAAGCTCTGGGGCCAACGTCCTGACTTTC	CASKRSSGANVLTF